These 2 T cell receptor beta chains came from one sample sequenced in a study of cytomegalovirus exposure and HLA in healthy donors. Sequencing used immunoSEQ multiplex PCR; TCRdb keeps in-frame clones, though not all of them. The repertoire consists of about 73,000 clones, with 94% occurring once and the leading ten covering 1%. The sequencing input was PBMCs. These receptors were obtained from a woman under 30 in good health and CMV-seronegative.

CDR3 coding DNA: TGTGCCAGCAGTTTGGGACTAGCGGGAGTGGATACGCAGTATTTT. It is translated as CASSLGLAGVDTQYF. The chain links TRBV27 to TRBJ2-3, with 14 bases lining up with TRBD2. The V segment lost 3 bases and the J segment 6 bases; nucleotides outside the gene matches: 2. Germline values: CDR1 MNHEY, CDR2 SMNVEV (reference sequence). CDR3 length: 15 residues.

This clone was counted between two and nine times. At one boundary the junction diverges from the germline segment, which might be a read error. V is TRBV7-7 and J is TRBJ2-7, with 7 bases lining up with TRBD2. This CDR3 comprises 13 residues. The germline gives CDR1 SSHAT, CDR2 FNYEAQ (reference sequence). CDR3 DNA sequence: TGTGCTAGCAGCTCCGGGACTACTAGCGAGCAGTACTTC. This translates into CASSSGTTSEQYF.